This TCR beta chain was sequenced in a study of CD8+ T cells in alopecia areata. Study as a whole: Those patients who were treated received oral tofacitinib, which was given at 5 to 10 mg twice daily for moderate-to-severe alopecia areata. Tofacitinib administration persisted for 6 to 18 months, succeeded by 6 months off drug.

The CDR3 spans 13 residues. Per the germline V gene, CDR1 is SGHDT and CDR2 is YYEEEE. V lost 3 bases to trimming and J lost 6 bases; unmatched junction nucleotides: 2. This clone was observed a handful of times. Regarding treatment: oral pan-JAK inhibitor, 5-10 mg twice daily. Punch biopsies of lesional scalp, plus peripheral blood, were taken from alopecia areata patients. Researchers picked out CD4+ and CD8+ T cells from PBMCs by sorting. Reverse transcription of extracted RNA yielded cDNA, which provided the sequencing template. TCRdb's table, derived via immunoSEQ multiplex PCR, lists solely in-frame clones and lacks some. The sample holds some 190,000 clones; 60% to 70% are singletons and the top ten take less than 0.8%.

The sequence came from a human donor with alopecia areata. This chain uses TRBV5-6 with TRBJ2-2; TRBD1 agrees at 7 bases. The sequencing here drew on CD4+ T cells sorted from blood, taken at week 4, from a patient treated with tofacitinib. CDR3 protein: CASSYGQAGELFF. DNA for the CDR3: TGTGCCAGCAGCTACGGACAGGCCGGGGAGCTGTTTTTT.